This T cell receptor (beta chain) was documented in a study of blood T cell repertoires in COVID-19. The protocol was immunoSEQ multiplex PCR, while the TCRdb copy is restricted to in-frame clones and leaves out a portion. The data contain more than 200,000 clones, roughly 86% of them singletons. The CDR3 is 15 amino acids. Per the germline V gene, CDR1 is LNHDA and CDR2 is SQIVND (reference sequence). With 7 bases clipped from V and 8 bases from J, the junction kept 11 bases outside the gene matches. Input material: PBMCs or T cells enriched from blood (not recorded which). The sequence was obtained from a woman aged 45 to 65 who had recovered from COVID-19. The rearrangement joins TRBV19 to TRBJ1-6; 7 bases line up with TRBD1. Written as DNA, the CDR3 is TGTGCCAGTAATTGGTCGGGACAGTTTTATTCACCCCTCCACTTT. It encodes CASNWSGQFYSPLHF.